The clone carrying this TCR beta chain showed up many times. The entry originates in a study of early T cells in non-severe SARS-CoV-2 infection. Each CDR3 protein is one row after TCRdb ran MiXCR on the 5' RACE reads. In the table there are approximately 79,000 distinct CDR3 sequences, 9.5% to 15% of which are singletons. J gave up 3 bases and V 3 bases, and 6 bases lay outside the gene matches. Germline V gene lookup returns CDR1 DFQATT and CDR2 SNEGSKA (reference sequence). The CDR3 loop spans 15 amino acids. Sequenced material: whole blood. This TCR came from an adult who was a healthcare worker with PCR-confirmed SARS-CoV-2 infection or an uninfected control (not recorded which). The chain carries TRBV20-1 and TRBJ2-1; 9 nucleotides line up with TRBD1. This chain's CDR3 is CSARTTGQGYNEQFF. The CDR3 DNA reads TGCAGTGCTAGGACTACGGGACAGGGCTACAATGAGCAGTTCTTC.